This TCR beta chain was found in a study of T cell changes during pregnancy in multiple sclerosis. V lost 5 bases, J lost 9 bases, and 8 bases stayed unmatched. The CDR3 runs to 14 residues. The germline V gene has CDR1 SGHAT and CDR2 FQNNGV. TCRdb's copy holds only in-frame clones and misses some; the assay was immunoSEQ multiplex PCR. The profile shows 45,000 or so clones, approximately 92% of them singletons. This receptor was obtained from a female donor with multiple sclerosis, enrolled in a pregnancy study. Material: CD8+ T cells from peripheral blood mononuclear cells, obtained after pregnancy. The chain has TRBV11-2 and TRBJ2-7; TRBD1 matches 12 bases. This CDR3 reads CASSAGTGGFGQYF. In nucleotides, the CDR3 is TGTGCCAGCAGCGCAGGGACAGGGGGCTTTGGGCAGTACTTC.